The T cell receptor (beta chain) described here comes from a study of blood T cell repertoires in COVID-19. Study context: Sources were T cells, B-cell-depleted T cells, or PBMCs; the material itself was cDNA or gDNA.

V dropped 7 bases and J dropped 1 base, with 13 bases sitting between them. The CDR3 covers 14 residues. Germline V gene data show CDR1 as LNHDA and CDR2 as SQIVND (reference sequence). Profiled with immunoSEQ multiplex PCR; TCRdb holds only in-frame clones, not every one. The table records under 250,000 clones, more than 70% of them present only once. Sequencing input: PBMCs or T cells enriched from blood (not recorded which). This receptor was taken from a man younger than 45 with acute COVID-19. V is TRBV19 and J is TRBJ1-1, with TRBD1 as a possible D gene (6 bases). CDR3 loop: CASNPGTPNTEAFF. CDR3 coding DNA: TGTGCCAGTAACCCCGGGACACCGAACACTGAAGCTTTCTTT.